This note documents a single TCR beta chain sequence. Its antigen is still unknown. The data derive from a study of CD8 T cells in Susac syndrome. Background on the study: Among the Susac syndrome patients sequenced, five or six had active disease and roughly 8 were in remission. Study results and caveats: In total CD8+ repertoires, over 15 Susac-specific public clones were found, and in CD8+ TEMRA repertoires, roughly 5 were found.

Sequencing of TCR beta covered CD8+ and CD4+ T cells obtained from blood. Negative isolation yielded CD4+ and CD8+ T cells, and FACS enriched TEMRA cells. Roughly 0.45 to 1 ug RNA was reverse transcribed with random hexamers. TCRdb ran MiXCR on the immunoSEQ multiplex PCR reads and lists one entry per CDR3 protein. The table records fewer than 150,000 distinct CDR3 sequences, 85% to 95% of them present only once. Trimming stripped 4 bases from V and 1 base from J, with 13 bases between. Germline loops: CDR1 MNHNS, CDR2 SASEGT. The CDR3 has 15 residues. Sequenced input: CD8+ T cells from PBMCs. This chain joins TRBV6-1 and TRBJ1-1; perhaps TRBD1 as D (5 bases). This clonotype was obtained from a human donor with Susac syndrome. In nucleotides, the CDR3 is TGTGCCAGCAGTGGAGTTGGGGGAGGGAACACTGAAGCTTTCTTT. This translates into CASSGVGGGNTEAFF.